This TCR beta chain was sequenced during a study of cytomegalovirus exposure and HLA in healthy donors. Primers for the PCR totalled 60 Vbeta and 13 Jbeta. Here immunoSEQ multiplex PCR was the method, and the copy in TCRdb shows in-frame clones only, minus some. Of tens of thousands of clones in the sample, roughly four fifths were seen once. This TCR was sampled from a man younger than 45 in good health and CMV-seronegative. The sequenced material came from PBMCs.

CDR3 protein: CASSEYMAGELFF. The CDR3 bases are TGTGCCAGCAGTGAATATATGGCAGGGGAGCTGTTTTTT. This chain connects TRBV2 to TRBJ2-2; D unclear. The CDR3 totals 13 residues. Trimming took 2 bases from V and 8 from J, leaving 9 bases between them. From germline, CDR1 is SNHLY and CDR2 FYNNEI.